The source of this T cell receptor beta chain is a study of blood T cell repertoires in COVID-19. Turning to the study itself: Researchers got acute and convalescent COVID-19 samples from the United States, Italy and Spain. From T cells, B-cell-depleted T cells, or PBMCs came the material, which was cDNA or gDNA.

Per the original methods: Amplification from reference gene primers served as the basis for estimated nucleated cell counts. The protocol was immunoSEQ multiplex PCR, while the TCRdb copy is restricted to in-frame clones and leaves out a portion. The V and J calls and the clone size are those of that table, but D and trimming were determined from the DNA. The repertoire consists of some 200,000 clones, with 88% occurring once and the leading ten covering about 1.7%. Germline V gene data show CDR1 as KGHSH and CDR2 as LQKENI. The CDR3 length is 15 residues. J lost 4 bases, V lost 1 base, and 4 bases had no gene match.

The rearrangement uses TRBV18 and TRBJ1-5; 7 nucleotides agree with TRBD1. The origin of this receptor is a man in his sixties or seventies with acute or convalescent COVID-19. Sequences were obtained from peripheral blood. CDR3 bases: TGTGCCAGCTCACCACAGGGGGCTTTGAATCAGCCCCAGCATTTT. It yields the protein CASSPQGALNQPQHF.